This TCR beta chain emerged from a study of blood T cell repertoires in COVID-19. Study-wide context: Acute and convalescent COVID-19 specimens originated in the United States, Italy and Spain.

The V gene's germline CDR1 is SGHDN and CDR2 FVKESK. V was cut by 5 bases and J by 4 bases, with 11 bases left in between. The CDR3 runs to 13 residues. Clones were sequenced by immunoSEQ multiplex PCR, and TCRdb holds only the in-frame ones, with some missing. The sample shows roughly 140,000 clones, 80% of them seen only once. The chain couples TRBV14 to TRBJ1-2; D not resolved. This receptor was taken from a man in his sixties with acute or convalescent COVID-19. The sequencing sample was made of peripheral blood. CDR3 nucleotides: TGTGCCAGCAGCTTCAGTGAATCCTATGGCTACACCTTC. It is translated as CASSFSESYGYTF.